This T cell receptor (beta chain) was captured in a study of T cell changes during pregnancy in multiple sclerosis. Germline V gene sequence: CDR1 SGHVS, CDR2 FQNEAQ. The CDR3 is 12 amino acids. The V end was cut by 5 bases, the J end by 1 base, with 5 bases between. Sequenced by immunoSEQ multiplex PCR; TCRdb stores in-frame clones only, minus some. The data show tens of thousands of clones, approximately 90% seen once. This specimen was peripheral blood, taken in the third trimester of pregnancy. V is TRBV7-8 and J is TRBJ1-2, with D unresolved. The source of this sequence is a female donor with multiple sclerosis, enrolled in a pregnancy study. The CDR3 spells CASSQINYGYTF. DNA of the CDR3: TGTGCCAGCAGCCAGATTAACTATGGCTACACCTTC.